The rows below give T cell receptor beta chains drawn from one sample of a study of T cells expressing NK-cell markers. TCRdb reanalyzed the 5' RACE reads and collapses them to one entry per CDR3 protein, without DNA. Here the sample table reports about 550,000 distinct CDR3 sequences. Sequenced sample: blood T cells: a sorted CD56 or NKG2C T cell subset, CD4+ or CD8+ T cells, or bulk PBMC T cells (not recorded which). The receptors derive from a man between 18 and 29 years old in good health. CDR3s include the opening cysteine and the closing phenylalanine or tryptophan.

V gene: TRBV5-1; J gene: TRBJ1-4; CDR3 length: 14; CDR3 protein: CASSGGTGREKLFF
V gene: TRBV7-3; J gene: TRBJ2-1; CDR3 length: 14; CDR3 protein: CASKKVAGAGEQFF
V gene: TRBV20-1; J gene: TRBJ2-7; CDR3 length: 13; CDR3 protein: CSAPLAGLYEQYF
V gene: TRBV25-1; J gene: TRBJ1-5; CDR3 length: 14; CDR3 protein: CASSTLRYDQPQHF
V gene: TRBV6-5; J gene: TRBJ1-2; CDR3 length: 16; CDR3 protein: CASSKGQPAPNYGYTF
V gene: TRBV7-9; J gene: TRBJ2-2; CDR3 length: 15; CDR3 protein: CASSLVSVNTGELFF
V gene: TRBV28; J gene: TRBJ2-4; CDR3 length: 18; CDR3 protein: CASSLGQVVSLAKNIQYF
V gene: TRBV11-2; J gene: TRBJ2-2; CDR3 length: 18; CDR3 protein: CASRTSGITTRETGELFF
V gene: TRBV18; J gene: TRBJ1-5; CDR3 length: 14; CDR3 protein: CASSPLQGHQPQHF
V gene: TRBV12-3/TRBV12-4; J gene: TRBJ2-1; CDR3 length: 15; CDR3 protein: CASSFSPGLYTEQFF
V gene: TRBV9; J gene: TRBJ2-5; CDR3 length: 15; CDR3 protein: CASSVAVGRGETQYF
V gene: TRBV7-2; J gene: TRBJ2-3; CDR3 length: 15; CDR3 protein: CASSLAGDWVYAQYF
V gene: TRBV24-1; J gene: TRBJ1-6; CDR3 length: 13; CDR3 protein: CATSGPGNSPLHF
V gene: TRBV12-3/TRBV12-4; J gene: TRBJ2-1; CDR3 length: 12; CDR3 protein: CASRKVGGEQFF
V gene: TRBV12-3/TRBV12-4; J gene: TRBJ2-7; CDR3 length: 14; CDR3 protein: CASSFTGTIREQYF
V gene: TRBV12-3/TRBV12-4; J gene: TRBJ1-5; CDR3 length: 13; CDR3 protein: CASRTGEGQPQHF
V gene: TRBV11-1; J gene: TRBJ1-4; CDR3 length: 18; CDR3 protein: CASSLAQTAAATNEKLFF
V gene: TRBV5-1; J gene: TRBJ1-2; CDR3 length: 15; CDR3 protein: CASSVTPGVNYGYTF
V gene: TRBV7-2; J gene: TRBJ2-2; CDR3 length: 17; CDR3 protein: CASRPLSGAYYSGELFF
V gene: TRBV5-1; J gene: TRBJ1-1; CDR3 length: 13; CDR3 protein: CASSLITGREAFF
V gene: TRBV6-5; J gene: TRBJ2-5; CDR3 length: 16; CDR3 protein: CASSYSLAQGQETQYF
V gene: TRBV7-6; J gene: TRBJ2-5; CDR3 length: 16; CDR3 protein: CASSARSGSGLETQYF
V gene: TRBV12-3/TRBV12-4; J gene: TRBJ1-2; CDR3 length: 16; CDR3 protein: CASSRGRRAGVYGYTF
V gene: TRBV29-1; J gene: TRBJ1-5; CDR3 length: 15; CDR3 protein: CSVGGGVLGNQPQHF
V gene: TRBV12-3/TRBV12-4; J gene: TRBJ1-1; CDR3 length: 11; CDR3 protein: CAAGGNTEAFF
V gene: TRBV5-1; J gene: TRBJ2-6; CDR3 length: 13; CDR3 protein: CASSLEEANVLTF
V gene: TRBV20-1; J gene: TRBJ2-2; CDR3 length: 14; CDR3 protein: CSALWRGGVGELFF
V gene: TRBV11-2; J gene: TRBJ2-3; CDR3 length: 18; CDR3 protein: CASSLGETSRGNPDTQYF
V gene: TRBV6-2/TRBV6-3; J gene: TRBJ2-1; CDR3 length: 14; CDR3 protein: CATPDREGSNEQFF
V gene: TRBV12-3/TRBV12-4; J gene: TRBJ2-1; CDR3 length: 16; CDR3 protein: CASRPPTSGSYNEQFF
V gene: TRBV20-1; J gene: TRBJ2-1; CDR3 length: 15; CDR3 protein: CSARGTGRTYNEQFF
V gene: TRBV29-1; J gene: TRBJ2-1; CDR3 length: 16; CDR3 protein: CSVAPGRWDSANEQFF
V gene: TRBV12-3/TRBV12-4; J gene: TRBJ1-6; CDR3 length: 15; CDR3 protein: CASSLMTGVGSPLHF
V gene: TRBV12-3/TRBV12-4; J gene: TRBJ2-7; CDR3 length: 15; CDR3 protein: CASSLAGGRAAEQYF
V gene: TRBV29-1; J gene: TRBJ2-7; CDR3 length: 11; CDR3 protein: CSIARSYEQYF
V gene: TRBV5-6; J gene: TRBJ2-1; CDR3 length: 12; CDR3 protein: CASSFIYNEQFF
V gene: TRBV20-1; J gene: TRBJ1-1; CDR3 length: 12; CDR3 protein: CSARDARLEAFF
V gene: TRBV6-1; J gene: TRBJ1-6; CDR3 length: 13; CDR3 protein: CASRLGTNSPLHF
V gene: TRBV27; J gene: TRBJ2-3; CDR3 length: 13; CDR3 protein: CASLGPSTDTQYF
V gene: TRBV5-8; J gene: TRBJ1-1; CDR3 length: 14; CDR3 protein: CASSLGPPNTEAFF
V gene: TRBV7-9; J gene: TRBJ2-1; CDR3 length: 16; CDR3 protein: CASSQEPRAGVNEQFF
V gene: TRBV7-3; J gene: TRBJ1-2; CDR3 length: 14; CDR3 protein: CASSPTGGPYGYTF
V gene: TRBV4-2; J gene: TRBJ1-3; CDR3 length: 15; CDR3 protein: CASSRDKDDGNTIYF
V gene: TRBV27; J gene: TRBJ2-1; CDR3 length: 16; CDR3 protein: CATNPAGRGSYNEQFF
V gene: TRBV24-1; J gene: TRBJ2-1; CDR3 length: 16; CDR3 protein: CATSDSRGTSGTEQFF
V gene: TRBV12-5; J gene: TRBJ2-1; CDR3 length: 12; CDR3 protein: CASGFLANEQFF
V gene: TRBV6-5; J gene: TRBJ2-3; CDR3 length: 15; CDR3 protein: CASRLLAGAKDTQYF
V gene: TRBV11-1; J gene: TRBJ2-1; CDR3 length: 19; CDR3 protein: CASSHLTSGRAMSYNEQFF
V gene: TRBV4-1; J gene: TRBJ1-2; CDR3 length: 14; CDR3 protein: CASSPSPREYGYTF
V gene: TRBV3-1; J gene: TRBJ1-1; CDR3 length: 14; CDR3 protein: CASSSQILNTEAFF